This TCR beta chain was obtained from a study of control samples from healthy donors and cancer patients (dated by TCRdb to about 2020). A note on this clone: Its antigen remains unidentified. It has no much larger one-base neighbor in the sample; base qualities were not kept.

Libraries were made using the immunoSEQ multiplex PCR assay. TCRdb obtained this table from immuneACCESS and retained in-frame rearrangements with V and J assigned. These tables miss some clones; where compared with another copy, unresolved V genes account for less than half of the shortfall, and the remainder is unexplained. Here the sample has approximately 70,000 clones; around 82% occur a single time. The ten largest clones capture about 26% of the sample. The CDR3 measures 14 amino acids from cysteine to phenylalanine. Only the CDR3 region is kept as DNA, spanning 42 bases read in frame from base 1. Germline trimming: 0 bases from V, 2 bases from J; junction bases outside gene matches: 0. As encoded in the germline V gene, CDR1 is SGHTA while CDR2 is FQGNSA.

Recombination linked TRBV7-2 to TRBJ2-7, with 8 bases in between that match TRBD1. This clonotype was obtained from a man aged 45-60 years in good health. The specimen was blood. The DNA is TGTGCCAGCAGCTTAGCGGGACAGGCCTACGAGCAGTACTTC. This gives the protein CASSLAGQAYEQYF.